This TCR beta chain was documented in a study of glioma-infiltrating T cells after dendritic cell vaccination. Study details: Patients received autologous tumor lysate-pulsed dendritic cell vaccination between the early 2000s and the early 2010s. Monocyte-derived dendritic cells, cultured less than 9 days with IL-4 and GM-CSF, were pulsed with autologous tumor lysate.

Concerning this clone: Its antigen is not identified.

Study findings and constraints: Few patients contributed both blood and tumor specimens.

Noted time point: after dendritic cell vaccination, including at tumor progression/relapse. The PCR used 60 V beta and 13 J beta primers. Some clones are missing from TCRdb's copy, which holds only in-frame ones; the method was immunoSEQ multiplex PCR. This sample yields approximately 85,000 clones, of which around 84% are seen a single time; 8.5% belongs to the top ten. This TCR came from a human donor with glioblastoma. This specimen was blood, taken after dendritic cell vaccination.

CDR3 sequence: CAWVRTSGRAGRTGELFF. CDR3 DNA sequence: TGTGCCTGGGTACGGACTAGCGGGAGGGCCGGGAGAACCGGGGAGCTGTTTTTT. This chain uses TRBV30 with TRBJ2-2; 15 bases align to TRBD2. The junction had 12 bases not matched to a gene; V was cut back by 5 bases and J by 5 bases. Germline V gene lookup returns CDR1 GTSNPN and CDR2 SVGIG (reference sequence). The CDR3 spans 18 residues.